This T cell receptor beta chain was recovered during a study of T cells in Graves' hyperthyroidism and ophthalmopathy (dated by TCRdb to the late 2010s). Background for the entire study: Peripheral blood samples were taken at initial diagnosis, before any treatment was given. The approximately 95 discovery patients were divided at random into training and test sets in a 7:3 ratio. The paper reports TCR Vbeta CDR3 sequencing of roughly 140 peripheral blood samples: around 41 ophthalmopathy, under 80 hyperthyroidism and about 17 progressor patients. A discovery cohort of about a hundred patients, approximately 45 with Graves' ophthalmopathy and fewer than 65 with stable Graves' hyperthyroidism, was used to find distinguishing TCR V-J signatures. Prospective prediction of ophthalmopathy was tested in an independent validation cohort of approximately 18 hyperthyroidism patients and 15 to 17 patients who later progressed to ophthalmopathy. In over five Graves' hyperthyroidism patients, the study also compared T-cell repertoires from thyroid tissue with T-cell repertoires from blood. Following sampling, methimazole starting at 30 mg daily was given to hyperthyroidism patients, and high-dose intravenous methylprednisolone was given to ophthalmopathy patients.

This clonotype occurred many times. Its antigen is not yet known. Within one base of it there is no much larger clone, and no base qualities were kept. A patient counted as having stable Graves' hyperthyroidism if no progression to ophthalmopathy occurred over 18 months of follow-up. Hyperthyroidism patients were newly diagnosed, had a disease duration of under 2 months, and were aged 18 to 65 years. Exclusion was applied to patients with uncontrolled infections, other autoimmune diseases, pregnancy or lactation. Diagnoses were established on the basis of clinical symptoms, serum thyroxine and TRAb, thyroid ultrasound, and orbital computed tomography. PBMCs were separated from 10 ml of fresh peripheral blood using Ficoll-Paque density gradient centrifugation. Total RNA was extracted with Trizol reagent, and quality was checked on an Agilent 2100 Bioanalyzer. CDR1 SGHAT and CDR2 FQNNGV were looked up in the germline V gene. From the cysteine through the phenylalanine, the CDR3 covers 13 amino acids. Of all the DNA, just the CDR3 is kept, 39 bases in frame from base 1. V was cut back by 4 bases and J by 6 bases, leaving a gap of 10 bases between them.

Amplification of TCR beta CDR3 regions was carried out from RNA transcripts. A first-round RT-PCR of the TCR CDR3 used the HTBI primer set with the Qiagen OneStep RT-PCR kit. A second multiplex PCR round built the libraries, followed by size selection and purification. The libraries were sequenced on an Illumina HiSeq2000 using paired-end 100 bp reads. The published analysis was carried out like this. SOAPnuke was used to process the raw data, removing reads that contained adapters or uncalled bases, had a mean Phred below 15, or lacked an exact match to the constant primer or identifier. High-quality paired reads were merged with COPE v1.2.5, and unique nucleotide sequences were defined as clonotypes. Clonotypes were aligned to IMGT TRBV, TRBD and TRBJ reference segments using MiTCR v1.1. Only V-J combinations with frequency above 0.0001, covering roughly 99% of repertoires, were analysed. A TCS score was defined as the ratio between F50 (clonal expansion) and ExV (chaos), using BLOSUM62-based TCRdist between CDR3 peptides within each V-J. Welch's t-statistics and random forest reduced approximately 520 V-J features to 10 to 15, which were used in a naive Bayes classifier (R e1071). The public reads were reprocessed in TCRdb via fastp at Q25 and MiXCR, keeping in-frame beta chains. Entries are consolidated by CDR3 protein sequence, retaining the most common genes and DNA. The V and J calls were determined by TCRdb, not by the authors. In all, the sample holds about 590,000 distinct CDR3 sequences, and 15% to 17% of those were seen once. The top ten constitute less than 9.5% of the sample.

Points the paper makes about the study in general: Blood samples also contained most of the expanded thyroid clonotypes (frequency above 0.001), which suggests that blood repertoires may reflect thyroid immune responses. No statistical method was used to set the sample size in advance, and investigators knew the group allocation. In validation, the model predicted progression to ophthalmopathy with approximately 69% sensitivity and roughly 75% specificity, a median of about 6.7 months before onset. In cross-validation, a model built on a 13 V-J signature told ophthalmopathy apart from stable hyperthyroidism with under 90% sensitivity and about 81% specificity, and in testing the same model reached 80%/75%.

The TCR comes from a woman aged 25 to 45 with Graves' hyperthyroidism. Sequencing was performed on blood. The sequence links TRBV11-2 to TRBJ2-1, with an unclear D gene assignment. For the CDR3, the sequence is CASSSPLGNEQFF. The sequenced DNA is TGTGCCAGCAGCTCCCCTCTAGGCAATGAGCAGTTCTTC.